These 8 T cell receptor beta chains were sequenced from one sample in a study of shared clonotypes between healthy human individuals. This table comes from immunoSEQ multiplex PCR, and its TCRdb copy is limited to in-frame clones, with some not included. The sample has around 2.3 million clones, more than 90% seen once. Sequencing input: naive CD4+ T cells sorted from blood. Specified subset: CD45RA+ positively selected. Receptor source: a man aged 18 to 30 in good health.

V is TRBV19 and J is TRBJ2-7; 8 nucleotides align to TRBD1. The CDR3 spans 16 residues. The ends lost 4 bases at V and 0 bases at J; junction bases unmatched: 8. The germline V gene has CDR1 LNHDA and CDR2 SQIVND (reference sequence). The CDR3 coding sequence is TGTGCCAGTAGTACCTCCTGGGACAGGTCCTCCTACGAGCAGTACTTC. Translated: CASSTSWDRSSYEQYF.

The V and J genes are TRBV7-3 and TRBJ1-1; TRBD1 might be the D (6 bases). In germline, CDR1 is SGHTA, CDR2 FQGTGA. Trimming cost V 3 bases and J 7 bases, with 9 bases left between them. There are 12 residues in the CDR3. DNA of the CDR3: TGTGCCAGCAGCTTGGGACAACTTGAAGCTTTCTTT. It is translated as CASSLGQLEAFF.

The chain couples TRBV18 to TRBJ2-7; 11 bases fit TRBD2. The trim removed 1 base at V and 0 bases at J, leaving 5 bases unmatched. CDR1 and CDR2 from the germline V gene are KGHSH and LQKENI. CDR3 size: 17 residues. The CDR3 reads CASSPRLAGISSYEQYF. The CDR3 DNA reads as TGTGCCAGCTCACCACGACTAGCGGGGATTAGCTCCTACGAGCAGTACTTC. Using reference TRBV18 and TRBJ2-7 for the parts outside the CDR3, the full variable domain is NAGVMQNPRHLVRRRGQEARLRCSPMKGHSHVYWYRQLPEEGLKFMVYLQKENIIDESGMPKERFSAEFPKEGPSILRIQQVVRGDSAAYFCASSPRLAGISSYEQYFGPGTRLTVT.

The chain recombines TRBV10-3 with TRBJ2-7, with TRBD2 matching 10 bases. V lost 3 bases to trimming and J lost 1 base; unmatched junction nucleotides: 3. CDR1 and CDR2 (germline): ENHRY, SYGVKD. The CDR3 contains 15 residues. The CDR3 bases are TGTGCCATCAGTGAACGGACTAGCGGATCCTACGAGCAGTACTTC. This sequence encodes CAISERTSGSYEQYF.

CDR3: CASTVQGESYNEQFF. DNA of the CDR3: TGTGCCAGCACGGTACAGGGTGAATCCTACAATGAGCAGTTCTTC. The chain is built from TRBV6-1 and TRBJ2-1; D perhaps matches TRBD1 (6 bases). This CDR3 region has 15 residues. The germline V gene has CDR1 MNHNS and CDR2 SASEGT. Trimming took off 7 bases at V and 1 base at J, with 14 bases between the two ends.

This clone came up once. This chain connects TRBV23-1 to TRBJ1-1; 7 bases match TRBD1. TRBV23-1 is reported as an ORF; its role is uncertain. V shed 7 bases and J 1 base; nucleotides not matched to a gene: 3. CDR3 length: 13 residues. CDR3 in amino acids: CASIGDRNTEAFF. The CDR3 DNA reads as TGCGCCAGCATCGGGGACAGGAACACTGAAGCTTTCTTT.

The J gene is TRBJ1-2, the V gene TRBV27; 7 bases are shared with TRBD1. Unmatched junction bases numbered 6, after V lost 4 bases and J lost 7 bases. Per the germline V gene, CDR1 is MNHEY and CDR2 is SMNVEV (reference sequence). The CDR3 sequence is 13 residues long. CDR3 DNA sequence: TGTGCCAGCAGTTCCAACAGGGGAAGTGGCTACACCTTC. Translation gives CASSSNRGSGYTF.

The V and J genes are TRBV29-1 and TRBJ2-1, with 7 positions matching TRBD1. Germline V gene lookup returns CDR1 SQVTM and CDR2 ANQGSEA. With 2 bases clipped from V and 6 bases from J, the junction kept 7 bases outside the gene matches. The CDR3 is made up of 14 amino acids. The DNA for the CDR3 is TGCAGCGTTGAACCGACAGGGCCCCTCAATGAGCAGTTCTTC. Amino acid sequence: CSVEPTGPLNEQFF.